This T cell receptor (beta chain) emerged from a study of cytomegalovirus exposure and HLA in healthy donors. Overall study results and limits: Highly shared variants forming one cluster were likely a sequencing artifact. Listed as cytomegalovirus-associated were more than 150 TCR beta chains. A prior analysis recorded that most TCR beta V segments were productive about 90% or about 30% of the time. Reportedly, fewer N-insertions than the roughly 700-donor mean appeared in an Asian-associated ancestry cluster in a later analysis.

Researchers ran the PCR with 60 Vbeta and 13 Jbeta primers. Method: immunoSEQ multiplex PCR; TCRdb's copy keeps in-frame clones and lacks some. The sample yields around 130,000 clones, 70% to 90% seen once. From germline, CDR1 is LNHDA and CDR2 SQIVND (reference sequence). Trimming stripped 4 bases from V and 4 bases from J, with 12 bases between. The CDR3 has 14 residues. This clone occurred a few times. Its cognate antigen is unknown. This clonotype originated in a woman between 35 and 50 years old in good health and CMV-seropositive. This sequence joins TRBV19 and TRBJ2-3, with D possibly TRBD1 on 6 matching bases. The sequenced sample was PBMCs. The CDR3 here is CASSTSRGPDTQYF. The CDR3 DNA reads TGTGCCAGTAGTACGAGCAGGGGCCCAGATACGCAGTATTTT. The full variable domain, with the rest looked up from reference TRBV19 and TRBJ2-3, is DGGITQSPKYLFRKEGQNVTLSCEQNLNHDAMYWYRQDPGQGLRLIYYSQIVNDFQKGDIAEGYSVSREKKESFPLTVTSAQKNPTAFYLCASSTSRGPDTQYFGPGTRLTVL.